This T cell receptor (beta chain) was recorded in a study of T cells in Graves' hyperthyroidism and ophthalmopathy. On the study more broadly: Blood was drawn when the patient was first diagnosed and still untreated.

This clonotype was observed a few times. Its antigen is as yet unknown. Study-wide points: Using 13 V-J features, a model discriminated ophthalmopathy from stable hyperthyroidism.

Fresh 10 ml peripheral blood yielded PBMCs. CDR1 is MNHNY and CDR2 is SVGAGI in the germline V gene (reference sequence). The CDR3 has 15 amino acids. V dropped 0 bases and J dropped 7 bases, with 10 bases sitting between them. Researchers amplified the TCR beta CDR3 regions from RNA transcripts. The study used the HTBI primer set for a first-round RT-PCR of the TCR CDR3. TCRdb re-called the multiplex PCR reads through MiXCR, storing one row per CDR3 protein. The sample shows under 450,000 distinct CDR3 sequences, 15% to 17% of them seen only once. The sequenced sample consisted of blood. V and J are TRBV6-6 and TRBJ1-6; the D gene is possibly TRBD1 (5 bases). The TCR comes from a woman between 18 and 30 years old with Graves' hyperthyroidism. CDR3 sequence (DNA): TGTGCCAGCAGTTACTCGGGGACCTTAAATTCACCCCTCCACTTT. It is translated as CASSYSGTLNSPLHF.